This T cell receptor (beta chain) stems from a study of T cell repertoires in cytomegalovirus infection. In the study overall: Recently identified HLA-C-restricted CMV epitopes were used, and well-studied HLA-B-restricted CMV epitopes were used as well. CMV infection together with matching HLA type was indicated by public TCR beta signatures.

Notes on the study in general: Clonotype analysis showed dominance of the ex vivo response by HLA-C-restricted CMV-specific TCR beta clonotypes.

The length of the CDR3 is 17 residues. Germline trimming cut 0 bases from V and 3 bases from J; bases unmatched to any gene: 9. Germline loops: CDR1 SGHRS, CDR2 YFSETQ. As concerns this clonotype: Its specificity is unknown.

TCRdb passed the reads through MiXCR, listing each CDR3 protein once. The table has approximately 1,000,000 distinct CDR3 sequences, roughly 30% seen once. The sequence was obtained from a human donor in good health (CMV status not recorded). Some clones in this sample may be carry-over from other donors' samples. The genes are TRBV5-1 and TRBJ2-3, with 8 bases aligning to TRBD2. The specimen comprised cultured CD8+ T cells from PBMCs, sampled from culture after CMV antigen stimulation. As DNA, the CDR3 is TGCGCCAGCAGCTTGGGACGGGTCGGGGGGGCGACAGATACGCAGTATTTT. It yields the protein CASSLGRVGGATDTQYF.